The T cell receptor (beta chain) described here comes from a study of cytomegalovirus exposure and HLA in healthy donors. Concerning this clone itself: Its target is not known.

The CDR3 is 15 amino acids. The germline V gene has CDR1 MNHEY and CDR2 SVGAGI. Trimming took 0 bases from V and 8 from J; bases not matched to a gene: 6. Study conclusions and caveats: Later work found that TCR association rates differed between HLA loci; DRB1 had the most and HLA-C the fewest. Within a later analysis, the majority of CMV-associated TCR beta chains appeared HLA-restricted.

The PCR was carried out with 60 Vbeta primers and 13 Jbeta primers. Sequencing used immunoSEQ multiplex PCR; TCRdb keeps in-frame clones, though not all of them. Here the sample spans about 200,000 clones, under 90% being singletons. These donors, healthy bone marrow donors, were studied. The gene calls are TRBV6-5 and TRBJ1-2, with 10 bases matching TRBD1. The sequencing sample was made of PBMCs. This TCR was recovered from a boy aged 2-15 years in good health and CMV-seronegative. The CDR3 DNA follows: TGTGCCAGCAGTTACTCGGACCGGGACAGGGGCGGCTACACCTTC. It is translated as CASSYSDRDRGGYTF.